The clone carrying this TCR beta chain was seen a few times. This sample is drawn from a study of T cells in Graves' hyperthyroidism and ophthalmopathy. About the research overall: Initial diagnosis, before any treatment, was when peripheral blood was collected.

It was RNA transcripts that yielded the amplified TCR beta CDR3 regions. Using the HTBI primer set, a first-round RT-PCR was run on the TCR CDR3. Via MiXCR, TCRdb re-called the multiplex PCR reads, giving one row per CDR3 protein. The sample has approximately 400,000 distinct CDR3 sequences, about 16% seen once. Diagnosing involved the use of clinical symptoms, serum thyroxine and TRAb, thyroid ultrasound and orbital computed tomography. Source material for PBMCs was about 11 ml fresh peripheral blood. Sequenced: blood. The sequence derives from a woman aged 25 to 45 with Graves' hyperthyroidism.

CDR3 DNA sequence: TGTGCCAGCAGCCTTGCTGACAGGGGGGAAGAAAAACTGTTTTTT. It translates to CASSLADRGEEKLFF. The rearrangement links TRBV7-9 to TRBJ1-4; TRBD1 agrees at 9 bases. There are 15 residues in the CDR3. Germline CDR1 SEHNR, CDR2 FQNEAQ (reference sequence). Trimming removed 5 bases from V and 8 bases from J; junction bases left unmatched: 9.